These 12 T cell receptor beta chains were sequenced from one sample in a study of blood T cell repertoires in COVID-19. Method: immunoSEQ multiplex PCR; TCRdb's copy keeps in-frame clones and lacks some. This sample has about 170,000 clones; approximately 83% occur once, and the top ten carry about a tenth. Sequencing was done on a sample of peripheral blood. These receptors all stem from a man in his 70s with active or convalescent COVID-19.

The chain joins TRBV7-9 to TRBJ1-2; 7 bases agree with TRBD1. The V segment lost 5 bases and the J segment 12 bases; nucleotides outside the gene matches: 9. The CDR3 runs to 12 residues. Germline CDR1 SEHNR, CDR2 FQNEAQ (reference sequence). This CDR3 reads CASSPSGTADTF. The CDR3 DNA follows: TGTGCCAGCAGCCCCTCCGGGACAGCGGACACCTTC.

The chain couples TRBV9 to TRBJ2-1, with 11 bases that match TRBD2. This CDR3 region has 15 residues. The germline gives CDR1 SGDLS, CDR2 YYNGEE. V dropped 1 base and J dropped 7; count of bases not matched to a gene: 4. The CDR3 DNA reads TGTGCCAGCAGCGTAACTAGCGGGAGTTTAAATGAGCAGTTCTTC. Encoded protein: CASSVTSGSLNEQFF.

V gene TRBV5-1 combines with J gene TRBJ2-7; 7 nucleotides line up with TRBD1. Germline V gene sequence: CDR1 SGHRS, CDR2 YFSETQ. The junction had 5 bases not matched to a gene; V was cut back by 5 bases and J by 0 bases. The CDR3 runs 14 residues. In nucleotides, the CDR3 is TGCGCCAGCAGTTCCGGGACAGACTCCTACGAGCAGTACTTC. Encoded protein: CASSSGTDSYEQYF.

This clone came up a few times. The chain recombines TRBV10-3 with TRBJ1-6; 7 bases map to TRBD1. Germline loops: CDR1 ENHRY, CDR2 SYGVKD. Trimming cost V 3 bases and J 7 bases; bases outside gene matches: 6. The CDR3 runs to 15 residues. The CDR3 loop reads CAISDAGQKNSPLHF. CDR3 bases: TGTGCCATCAGTGATGCGGGACAGAAGAATTCACCCCTCCACTTT.

This clone was seen just once. CDR3 sequence reads: CAIRPGLAGSSSYEQYF. The CDR3 DNA is TGTGCCATCAGACCGGGACTAGCGGGATCTAGCTCCTACGAGCAGTACTTC. This chain joins TRBV10-3 and TRBJ2-7; 13 positions match TRBD2. CDR1 ENHRY and CDR2 SYGVKD come from the germline V gene. J gave up 0 bases and V 6 bases, and 8 bases lay outside the gene matches. The CDR3 length is 17 residues.

This chain joins TRBV11-2 and TRBJ2-7; 10 bases fit TRBD1. V lost 8 bases and J lost 6; bases outside the gene matches: 10. Germline V CDR1 and CDR2: SGHAT, FQNNGV. The CDR3 is 14 amino acids. The CDR3 DNA reads TGTGCCAGCTCCCCCGGGACAGGGGTTCCCGAGCAGTACTTC. It encodes CASSPGTGVPEQYF.

This chain connects TRBV4-3 to TRBJ1-1; possibly TRBD1 for D (6 bases). Deletions cut 2 bases from V and 6 bases from J, with 16 bases between. Germline V lookup: CDR1 LGHNA, CDR2 YSLEER. The CDR3 covers 15 residues. CDR3 sequence reads: CASSQPGTGGPEAFF. In DNA, the CDR3 is TGCGCCAGCAGCCAACCCGGGACGGGGGGCCCTGAAGCTTTCTTT.

The gene calls are TRBV27 and TRBJ1-5; D gene unclear. CDR3 size: 12 residues. Per the germline V gene, CDR1 is MNHEY and CDR2 is SMNVEV (reference sequence). V lost 6 bases to trimming and J lost 4 bases, with 7 bases between them. The CDR3 reads CASRMRNQPQHF. The CDR3 nucleotides read TGTGCCAGCAGAATGAGGAATCAGCCCCAGCATTTT.

The CDR3 nucleotides read TGCGCCAGCAGTGGCCCCCGGGGGAGGCAGAGGTGGGGCTCTGGGGCCAACGTCCTGACTTTC. It is translated as CASSGPRGRQRWGSGANVLTF. The chain combines TRBV10-2 with TRBJ2-6; tentative D call: TRBD2 (6 bases). In germline, CDR1 is WSHSY, CDR2 SAAADI. Trimming stripped 4 bases from V and 0 bases from J, with 25 bases between. The CDR3 contains 21 residues.

The rearrangement uses TRBV6-5 and TRBJ2-2; D is unclear. The CDR3 is 15 residues long. The germline V and J ends were trimmed by 2 bases and 0 bases, with 7 bases remaining between them. Germline assignment: CDR1 MNHEY and CDR2 SVGAGI. CDR3 region: CASSYGRANTGELFF. For the CDR3, the DNA is TGTGCCAGCAGTTACGGCCGGGCGAACACCGGGGAGCTGTTTTTT.

This sequence joins TRBV19 and TRBJ1-2; D perhaps matches TRBD1 (6 bases). Germline V lookup: CDR1 LNHDA, CDR2 SQIVND (reference sequence). V gave up 7 bases and J gave up 3 bases, with 15 bases separating them. The CDR3 totals 14 residues. The CDR3 is CASIPTGPYYGYTF. The DNA of the CDR3 is TGTGCCAGTATCCCGACAGGCCCCTACTATGGCTACACCTTC. Combining the CDR3 with reference TRBV19 and TRBJ1-2 gives the whole variable domain DGGITQSPKYLFRKEGQNVTLSCEQNLNHDAMYWYRQDPGQGLRLIYYSQIVNDFQKGDIAEGYSVSREKKESFPLTVTSAQKNPTAFYLCASIPTGPYYGYTFGSGTRLTVV.

The J gene is TRBJ2-7, the V gene TRBV7-2; D possibly corresponds to TRBD2 (6 bases). The length of the CDR3 is 18 residues. The V and J ends lost 5 bases and 0 bases respectively, with 23 bases between them. The germline V gene encodes CDR1 SGHTA and CDR2 FQGNSA. CDR3 amino acids: CASSRSSGDSARSYEQYF. CDR3 in DNA: TGTGCCAGCAGCCGTTCCTCCGGGGACTCCGCTCGCTCCTACGAGCAGTACTTC.